This section outlines one T cell receptor (beta chain) sequence together with its context. These data are taken from a study of cytomegalovirus exposure and HLA in healthy donors. On the study more broadly: There were some 380 genotyped donors. Of these, about 81% fell in the genetic ancestry cluster associated with self-reported Caucasian donors.

PCR employed 60 Vbeta and 13 Jbeta primers. Some clones are missing from TCRdb's copy, which holds only in-frame ones; the method was immunoSEQ multiplex PCR. The data show under 110,000 clones, roughly 71% seen once. Donors showed nominal health when sampled, although they likely had unrecorded immune exposures. V lost 4 bases and J lost 6; bases outside the gene matches: 6. Germline lookup yields CDR1 SGHVS and CDR2 FNYEAQ. The CDR3 is 15 residues long. The origin of this receptor is a male donor in good health and CMV-seropositive. Specimen: PBMCs. The chain has TRBV7-6 and TRBJ1-5; 10 nucleotides align to TRBD1. As DNA, the CDR3 is TGTGCCAGCAGCTCCGGGACAGGGGTTGGTCAGCCCCAGCATTTT. Encoded protein: CASSSGTGVGQPQHF.